This T cell receptor beta chain was documented in a study of T cells in Graves' hyperthyroidism and ophthalmopathy. Regarding the study as a whole: Model-based prediction identified ophthalmopathy a median around 6.5 months prior to its onset. Ophthalmopathy could be told apart from stable hyperthyroidism with a 13 V-J model. Expanded thyroid clonotypes (above 0.001) were mostly also found in blood.

Looked up from germline, CDR1 is SEHNR and CDR2 is FQNEAQ (reference sequence). The CDR3 is 16 residues long. The source material, RNA transcripts, was used to amplify TCR beta CDR3 regions. The HTBI primer set served for first-round RT-PCR of the TCR CDR3. TCRdb reprocessed the multiplex PCR reads via MiXCR and lists one record per CDR3 protein. There are 500,000 or so distinct CDR3 sequences in the sample; approximately 17% occur only once, and 17% lies in the top ten. This clonotype has just a few counts. Its antigen is undetermined. One junction end disagrees with the germline gene, perhaps due to a read error. Uncontrolled infections, other autoimmune diseases, pregnancy or lactation led to exclusion of patients.

The J gene is TRBJ2-1, the V gene TRBV7-9; 8 bases are shared with TRBD2. The sample taken for sequencing was blood. The clonotype was recovered from a woman younger than 30 with Graves' ophthalmopathy. CDR3 coding DNA: TGTGCCAGCAGCTTAGCGGGAGCGGGAGTATACAATGAGCAGTTCTTT. Protein product: CASSLAGAGVYNEQFF.